This record covers a single T cell receptor beta chain. Its antigen is unidentified. The source of the sample is a study of cytomegalovirus exposure and HLA in healthy donors. PCR primers comprised 60 Vbeta and 13 Jbeta primers. Libraries were prepared by immunoSEQ multiplex PCR; TCRdb keeps only in-frame clonotypes and omits some of them. The table lists 150,000 to 200,000 clones, around 80% of them singletons. Findings of the study overall: A later analysis linked a missense DCLRE1C variant to TCR beta V- and J-gene trimming. Reportedly, fewer N-insertions than the approximately 680-donor mean appeared in an Asian-associated ancestry cluster in a later analysis. As a later analysis revealed, most CMV-associated TCR beta chains appeared HLA-restricted.

The CDR3 spans 15 residues. Germline assignment: CDR1 SGHNT and CDR2 YENEEA. Germline trimming cut 5 bases from V and 6 bases from J; bases unmatched to any gene: 11. The TCR was taken from a woman aged 40 to 50 in good health and CMV-seronegative. The chain recombines TRBV11-3 with TRBJ2-3, with 7 nucleotides matching TRBD2. The sequencing sample was made of PBMCs. The CDR3 loop is CASSPAGEGRDTQYF. The CDR3, as DNA: TGTGCCAGCAGCCCGGCCGGGGAGGGCAGGGATACGCAGTATTTT.